Following are 29 T cell receptor beta chains from one sample sequenced in a study of T cell repertoires in cytomegalovirus infection (dated by TCRdb to the late 2010s). Data came from an Illumina HiSeq 1500. TCRdb ran its own pipeline on the public reads, namely fastp trimming at Q25 and MiXCR clone calling, and kept in-frame beta chains. Rows matching on CDR3 protein sequence are summarized as one entry with the most common DNA and genes. This sample gives approximately 750,000 distinct CDR3 sequences in total; less than 40% of them show up just once. The ten largest clones represent under 3% of the sample. Sequenced: PBMCs. These TCRs come from a human donor in good health (CMV status not recorded). Some clones in this sample may be carry-over from other donors' samples.

The chain employs TRBV2 and TRBJ2-3; 9 nucleotides line up with TRBD2. V lost 1 base, J lost 5 bases, and 10 bases stayed unmatched. Germline V gene lookup returns CDR1 SNHLY and CDR2 FYNNEI. The CDR3 extends over 17 amino acids. As DNA, the CDR3 is TGTGCCAGCAGTGAAGGGGTCTTAGCGGGGGACATAGATACGCAGTATTTT. Amino acids: CASSEGVLAGDIDTQYF. The complete variable domain, with remaining parts taken from reference TRBV2 and TRBJ2-3, reads EPEVTQTPSHQVTQMGQEVILRCVPISNHLYFYWYRQILGQKVEFLVSFYNNEISEKSEIFDDQFSVERPDGSNFTLKIRSTKLEDSAMYFCASSEGVLAGDIDTQYFGPGTRLTVL.

The chain links TRBV5-6 to TRBJ2-3; the match to TRBD2 covers 10 bases. Germline V gene lookup returns CDR1 SGHDT and CDR2 YYEEEE. The V segment lost 3 bases and the J segment 4 bases; nucleotides outside the gene matches: 20. CDR3 size: 20 residues. CDR3: CASSSLWNRGLAGVSDTQYF. CDR3 bases: TGTGCCAGCAGCTCGCTCTGGAATAGGGGGCTAGCGGGAGTTTCAGATACGCAGTATTTT. The full variable domain, rest sourced from reference TRBV5-6 and TRBJ2-3, is DAGVTQSPTHLIKTRGQQVTLRCSPKSGHDTVSWYQQALGQGPQFIFQYYEEEERQRGNFPDRFSGHQFPNYSSELNVNALLLGDSALYLCASSSLWNRGLAGVSDTQYFGPGTRLTVL.

This rearrangement joins TRBV12-3 or TRBV12-4 to TRBJ2-5, with D possibly TRBD1 on 6 matching bases. The CDR3 sequence is 13 residues long. Trimming left V 9 bases short and J 6 bases short, with 17 bases between. The CDR3 region has the DNA TGTGCCAGTCGGTCAGGGGAGATGAAGACCCAGTACTTC. Translation: CASRSGEMKTQYF.

This clonotype appeared many times. J is TRBJ2-5 and V is TRBV7-6; possibly TRBD1 for D (5 bases). Germline V gene sequence: CDR1 SGHVS, CDR2 FNYEAQ. The ends were cut back, 1 base at V and 0 bases at J, with 18 bases in the middle. The CDR3 loop spans 18 amino acids. The CDR3 sequence is CASSLVRPGSPYQETQYF. CDR3 sequence (DNA): TGTGCCAGCAGCTTAGTTCGGCCAGGGTCGCCGTACCAAGAGACCCAGTACTTC. Looking up the rest from reference TRBV7-6 and TRBJ2-5 gives the full variable domain: GAGVSQSPRYKVTKRGQDVALRCDPISGHVSLYWYRQALGQGPEFLTYFNYEAQQDKSGLPNDRFSAERPEGSISTLTIQRTEQRDSAMYRCASSLVRPGSPYQETQYFGPGTRLLVL.

The rearrangement links TRBV29-1 to TRBJ2-7; TRBD1 matches 9 bases. CDR1 is SQVTM and CDR2 is ANQGSEA in the germline V gene. V lost 5 bases to trimming and J lost 4 bases; unmatched junction nucleotides: 3. The CDR3 is 12 amino acids. CDR3 sequence: CSVRQGVYEQYF. The DNA of the CDR3 is TGCAGCGTTCGACAGGGGGTATACGAGCAGTACTTC.

About this clonotype: At one end the junction does not follow the germline gene, possibly because of a read error. The chain combines TRBV5-1 with TRBJ1-2, with no clear D. CDR1 and CDR2 (germline): SGHRS, YFSETQ. This CDR3 has 14 residues. This CDR3 reads CASSWAGRNYGCTF. CDR3 nucleotides: TGCGCCAGCAGCTGGGCGGGCCGAAACTATGGCTGCACCTTC.

This sequence joins TRBV7-6 and TRBJ2-7; the match to TRBD2 covers 8 bases. The CDR3 is 15 amino acids. With V trimmed by 5 bases and J by 6 bases, 12 bases remained unmatched. CDR1 and CDR2 (germline): SGHVS, FNYEAQ. The CDR3 spells CASSPPSGSLREQYF. In DNA form, the CDR3 reads TGTGCCAGCAGCCCACCGAGCGGGAGTCTGCGCGAGCAGTACTTC.

V and J are TRBV20-1 and TRBJ2-7; 10 positions match TRBD2. With V trimmed by 3 bases and J by 4 bases, 12 bases remained unmatched. The CDR3 contains 16 residues. Germline V gene data show CDR1 as DFQATT and CDR2 as SNEGSKA (reference sequence). The CDR3 loop reads CSASLPPGTSAYEQYF. CDR3 coding DNA: TGCAGTGCTAGCCTACCCCCAGGGACTAGCGCGTACGAGCAGTACTTC.

This sequence joins TRBV19 and TRBJ1-5; D not certain. This CDR3 spans 14 amino acids. Germline assignment: CDR1 LNHDA and CDR2 SQIVND (reference sequence). Trimming cost V 9 bases and J 1 base, with 13 bases left between them. As DNA, the CDR3 is TGTGCCAGAATAGGAAAGGGAAGCAATCAGCCCCAGCATTTT. Translation gives CARIGKGSNQPQHF.

In its sample, this clonotype was seen a few times. The chain has TRBV6-1 and TRBJ2-7; no definite D call. Germline CDR1 is MNHNS and CDR2 is SASEGT. The CDR3 runs to 16 residues. Trimming took off 6 bases at V and 3 bases at J, with 21 bases between the two ends. CDR3 DNA sequence: TGTGCCAGCAGGGTATCTGCAGGTAATACATTCTACGAGCAGTACTTC. This encodes CASRVSAGNTFYEQYF.

V usage is TRBV4-2 and J usage is TRBJ2-1; the D is unclear. Between the trimmed V and J ends, which lost 0 bases and 0 bases, there was a span of 9 bases. CDR3 length: 16 amino acids. The V gene's germline CDR1 is LGHNA and CDR2 YNFKEQ. DNA for the CDR3: TGTGCCAGCAGCCAAGACGACAAGAGCTCCTACAATGAGCAGTTCTTC. This codes for CASSQDDKSSYNEQFF.

This clonotype was seen at least ten times. The chain couples TRBV7-2 to TRBJ2-3; 12 positions match TRBD2. V trimming: 6 bases; J trimming: 6 bases; junction bases outside the gene matches: 16. In germline, CDR1 is SGHTA, CDR2 FQGNSA. The CDR3 is 18 residues long. DNA for the CDR3: TGTGCCAGCAGACTAAGGGGTCCTAGCGGGGGGGCCTGGGATACGCAGTATTTT. It is translated as CASRLRGPSGGAWDTQYF.

The rearrangement links TRBV6-6 to TRBJ2-7; TRBD1 matches at 9 bases. The CDR3 totals 15 residues. V gave up 5 bases and J gave up 2 bases; unmatched junction bases: 7. CDR1 MNHNY and CDR2 SVGAGI come from the germline V gene (reference sequence). The CDR3 loop is CASSVGQGITYEQYF. The CDR3 DNA sequence: TGTGCCAGCAGTGTCGGACAGGGGATAACCTACGAGCAGTACTTC.

This clonotype was counted ten times or more. The genes are TRBV5-6 and TRBJ2-3; TRBD1 aligns across 9 bases. Germline assignment: CDR1 SGHDT and CDR2 YYEEEE. CDR3 length equals 17 residues. V trimming: 2 bases; J trimming: 4 bases; junction bases outside the gene matches: 11. The CDR3 bases are TGTGCCAGCAGCTTTGTTGGGGTGACAGGGGGGTCAGATACGCAGTATTTT. This encodes CASSFVGVTGGSDTQYF.

This clonotype occurred a few times. The J gene is TRBJ2-1, the V gene TRBV19; TRBD2 matches at 9 bases. Per germline, CDR1 LNHDA and CDR2 SQIVND (reference sequence). V was pared by 6 bases and J by 10 bases, with 4 bases of the junction left unmatched. The length of the CDR3 is 12 residues. The CDR3 loop reads CASRDLAGEQFF. As DNA, the CDR3 is TGTGCCAGTAGAGACCTAGCGGGAGAGCAGTTCTTC.

This clonotype was recorded a few times. J is TRBJ2-1 and V is TRBV20-1; 14 bases map to TRBD2. Germline V lookup: CDR1 DFQATT, CDR2 SNEGSKA (reference sequence). V shed 4 bases and J 0 bases; nucleotides not matched to a gene: 11. The CDR3 loop spans 19 amino acids. Here the CDR3 DNA reads TGCAGTGCTACGGGACTAGCGGGGGACGTGGGGGGCTCCTACAATGAGCAGTTCTTC. Translation: CSATGLAGDVGGSYNEQFF.

The CDR3 protein is CASSLDLRRGYTF. The CDR3 bases are TGTGCCAGCAGTTTGGATCTCAGGCGTGGCTACACCTTC. This chain links TRBV27 with TRBJ1-2; D unresolved. In germline, CDR1 is MNHEY, CDR2 SMNVEV (reference sequence). The CDR3 is made up of 13 amino acids. Trimming took 3 bases from V and 7 from J, leaving 12 bases between them.

The V call is TRBV7-3, the J call TRBJ2-5; D not resolved. Per the germline V gene, CDR1 is SGHTA and CDR2 is FQGTGA. The CDR3 length is 12 residues. Trimming left V 5 bases short and J 5 bases short, with 9 bases between. As DNA, the CDR3 is TGTGCCAGCAGCGAAGACGGGGAGACCCAGTACTTC. This translates into CASSEDGETQYF.

The chain joins TRBV7-9 to TRBJ2-4, with D possibly TRBD1 on 6 matching bases. V lost 4 bases and J 7 bases, leaving 17 bases between the germline ends. Germline lookup yields CDR1 SEHNR and CDR2 FQNEAQ (reference sequence). The CDR3 consists of 15 residues. CDR3 DNA: TGTGCCAGCAGCTCAACTTCAGGGGCAGGGAACATTCAGTACTTC. Translated, it gives CASSSTSGAGNIQYF.

This chain uses TRBV2 with TRBJ2-1, with D possibly being TRBD1 or TRBD2 (6 bases each). Germline-derived CDR1 and CDR2 are SNHLY and FYNNEI. The CDR3 has 15 amino acids. V was shortened by 0 bases and J by 7 bases, with 13 bases between the two germline ends. In DNA form, the CDR3 reads TGTGCCAGCAGTGAAGCGGGGGGACAATGGAATGAGCAGTTCTTC. Its protein product is CASSEAGGQWNEQFF.

A remark on this clonotype: A junction boundary mismatches the germline segment, possibly from a read error. The CDR3 reads CASSLTQGAVSNQPPHF. CDR3 in DNA: TGTGCCAGCAGCCTGACTCAGGGGGCGGTGAGCAATCAGCCCCCGCATTTT. V gene TRBV7-8 combines with J gene TRBJ1-5; 8 bases agree with TRBD1. In germline, CDR1 is SGHVS, CDR2 FQNEAQ. CDR3 length equals 17 residues.

The rearrangement uses TRBV6-5 and TRBJ1-4; 7 bases match TRBD1. Germline-derived CDR1 and CDR2 are MNHEY and SVGAGI. The trim removed 6 bases at V and 8 bases at J, leaving 9 bases unmatched. There are 14 residues in the CDR3. The CDR3: CASSLVKGAEKLFF. The CDR3 coding sequence is TGTGCCAGCAGCCTCGTAAAGGGGGCGGAAAAACTGTTTTTT.

For this clonotype: One end of the junction varies from germline; a read error may be responsible. The CDR3: CASSFTGTGFNF. CDR3 bases: TGTGCCAGCAGCTTTACCGGGACAGGGTTTAACTTC. This rearrangement joins TRBV3-1 to TRBJ2-7; 9 nucleotides line up with TRBD1. Germline assignment: CDR1 LGHDT and CDR2 YNNKEL (reference sequence). The CDR3 is made up of 12 amino acids.

This clonotype was found a few times. The chain employs TRBV28 and TRBJ2-5, with D hard to call. Germline values: CDR1 MDHEN, CDR2 SYDVKM. Trimming stripped 1 base from V and 10 bases from J, with 10 bases between. This CDR3 has 12 residues. The CDR3 loop is CASSLFPGDQYF. CDR3 DNA: TGTGCCAGCAGTTTATTCCCTGGCGACCAGTACTTC.

This clonotype was counted between two and nine times. The V gene is TRBV19, the J gene TRBJ1-5, with D perhaps matching TRBD1 (6 bases). The CDR3 sequence is 15 residues long. V was cut by 4 bases and J by 6 bases, with 16 bases left in between. Per the germline V gene, CDR1 is LNHDA and CDR2 is SQIVND (reference sequence). The CDR3: CASSTNRAAGQPQHF. In DNA form, the CDR3 reads TGTGCCAGTAGTACAAACAGGGCTGCGGGTCAGCCCCAGCATTTT.

The genes are TRBV7-9 and TRBJ1-2; possible D gene TRBD1, 5 bases. This CDR3 spans 13 amino acids. Between the trimmed V and J ends, which lost 8 bases and 2 bases, there was a span of 12 bases. Germline V gene sequence: CDR1 SEHNR, CDR2 FQNEAQ (reference sequence). In nucleotides, the CDR3 is TGTGCCAGCCCGCCAGACAGCAACTATGGCTACACCTTC. Translated: CASPPDSNYGYTF.

This chain connects TRBV5-1 to TRBJ1-1; the match to TRBD1 covers 9 bases. CDR3 size: 16 residues. CDR1 is SGHRS, CDR2 YFSETQ, per germline. V lost 5 bases and J lost 0; bases outside the gene matches: 8. CDR3 coding DNA: TGCGCCAGCAGGGCTACAGGGGGCCCAATGAACACTGAAGCTTTCTTT. It encodes CASRATGGPMNTEAFF.

The V call is TRBV28, the J call TRBJ2-6, with TRBD1 as a possible D gene (6 bases). Per the germline V gene, CDR1 is MDHEN and CDR2 is SYDVKM. Trimming took off 3 bases at V and 0 bases at J, with 15 bases between the two ends. CDR3 length: 18 amino acids. The CDR3 DNA sequence: TGTGCCAGCAGTTTTCCTACAGGGTTGGGCTCTGGGGCCAACGTCCTGACTTTC. It translates to CASSFPTGLGSGANVLTF. Together with reference TRBV28 and TRBJ2-6, the CDR3 gives the full variable domain: DVKVTQSSRYLVKRTGEKVFLECVQDMDHENMFWYRQDPGLGLRLIYFSYDVKMKEKGDIPEGYSVSREKKERFSLILESASTNQTSMYLCASSFPTGLGSGANVLTFGAGSRLTVL.

The V and J genes are TRBV10-3 and TRBJ1-5; possible D gene TRBD1, 5 bases. The CDR3 spans 15 residues. Germline CDR1 is ENHRY and CDR2 is SYGVKD. The V end lost 4 bases, the J end lost 3 bases, and 13 bases lay between the germline ends. The chain's CDR3 is CAISVGTANNQPQHF. Written as DNA, the CDR3 is TGTGCCATCAGTGTCGGGACCGCCAACAATCAGCCCCAGCATTTT.